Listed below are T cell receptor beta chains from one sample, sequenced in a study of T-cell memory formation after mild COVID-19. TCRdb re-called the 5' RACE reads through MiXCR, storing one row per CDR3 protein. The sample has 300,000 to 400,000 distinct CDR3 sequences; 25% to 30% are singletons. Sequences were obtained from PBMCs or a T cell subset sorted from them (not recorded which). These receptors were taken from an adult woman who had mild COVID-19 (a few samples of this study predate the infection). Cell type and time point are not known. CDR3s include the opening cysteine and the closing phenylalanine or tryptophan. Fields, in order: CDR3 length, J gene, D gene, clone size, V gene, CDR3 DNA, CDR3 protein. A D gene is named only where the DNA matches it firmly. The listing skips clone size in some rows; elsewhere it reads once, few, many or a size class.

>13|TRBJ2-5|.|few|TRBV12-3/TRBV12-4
TGTGCCAGCAGTGCTTGGGGTACGGAGACCCAGTACTTC
CASSAWGTETQYF
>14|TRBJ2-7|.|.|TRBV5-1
TGCGCCAGCAGCTTGGGGGACCGTGTCGGGGAGCAGTACTTC
CASSLGDRVGEQYF
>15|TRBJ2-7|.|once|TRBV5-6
TGTGCCAGCAGTATTGGCCAGAGTATCCGATACGAGCAGTACTTC
CASSIGQSIRYEQYF
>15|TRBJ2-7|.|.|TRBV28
TGTGCCAGCAGTTTACAGGGGGACTACGCCTACGAGCAGTACTTC
CASSLQGDYAYEQYF
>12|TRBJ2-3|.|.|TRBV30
TGTGCCTGGAGACGGGACCTAGATACGCAGTATTTT
CAWRRDLDTQYF
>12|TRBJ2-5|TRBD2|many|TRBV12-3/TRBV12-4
TGTGCCAGCAGTTGGACTAGGGAGACCCAGTACTTC
CASSWTRETQYF
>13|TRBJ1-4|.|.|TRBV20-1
TGCAGTGCCCGAGGGGAGTTGAACGAAAAACTGTTTTTT
CSARGELNEKLFF
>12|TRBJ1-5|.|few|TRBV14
TGTGCCAGCAGAGAAAAGAATCAGCCCCAGCATTTT
CASREKNQPQHF
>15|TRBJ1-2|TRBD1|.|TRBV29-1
TGCAGCGTTGAAGATCTTGGACAGGGCAACTATGGCTACACCTTC
CSVEDLGQGNYGYTF
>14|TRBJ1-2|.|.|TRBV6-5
TGTGCCAGCAGTTGGCAGGACTCAATCTATGGCTACACCTTC
CASSWQDSIYGYTF
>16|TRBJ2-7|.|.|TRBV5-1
TGCGCCAGCAGCATCCAAGCCGGGACCACCTCCTACGAGCAGTACTTC
CASSIQAGTTSYEQYF
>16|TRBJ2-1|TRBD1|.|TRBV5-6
TGTGCCAGCAGCTTGCCAGGGGGCCCCTCCTACAATGAGCAGTTCTTC
CASSLPGGPSYNEQFF
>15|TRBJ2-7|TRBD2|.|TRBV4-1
TGCGCCAGCAGCCAAGCATACGGGGGGGCATACGAGCAGTACTTC
CASSQAYGGAYEQYF
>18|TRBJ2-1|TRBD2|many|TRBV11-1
TGTGCCAGCAGTTCTTACCGACTAGCGGGGGGCCTTAGAAGTGAGCAGTTCTTC
CASSSYRLAGGLRSEQFF
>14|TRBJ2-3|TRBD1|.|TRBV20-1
TGCAGTGCTAGAGGCGTAACAGGGGGCGATACGCAGTATTTT
CSARGVTGGDTQYF
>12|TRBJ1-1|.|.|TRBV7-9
TGTGCCAGCAGCCTACAAGACACTGAAGCTTTCTTT
CASSLQDTEAFF
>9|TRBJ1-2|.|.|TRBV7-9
TGTGCCGAGGGAGGTGGCTACACCTTC
CAEGGGYTF
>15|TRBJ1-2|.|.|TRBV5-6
TGTGCCAGCAGCTTGTGGGGTATTAGTGACTATGGCTACACCTTC
CASSLWGISDYGYTF
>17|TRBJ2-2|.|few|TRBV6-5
TGTGCCAGCAGAAGTACCTTAAGTCACGCAGTAACCGGGGAGCTGTTTTTT
CASRSTLSHAVTGELFF
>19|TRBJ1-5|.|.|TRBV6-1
TGTGCCAGCAGTGAAGGAGGCGTCAGGGTAAAATGGAGCAATCAGCCCCAGCATTTT
CASSEGGVRVKWSNQPQHF
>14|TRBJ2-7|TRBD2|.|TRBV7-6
TGTGCCAGCAGAGAGCGGGACCCCTCCTACGAGCAGTACTTC
CASRERDPSYEQYF
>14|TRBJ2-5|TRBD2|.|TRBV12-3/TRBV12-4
TGTGCCAGCAGTGGATGGACTAGGTTTGAGACCCAGTACTTC
CASSGWTRFETQYF
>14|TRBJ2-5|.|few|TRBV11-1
TGTGCCAGCAGCTTAGCGTACAGGCAAGAGACCCAGTACTTC
CASSLAYRQETQYF
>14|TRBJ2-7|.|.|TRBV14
TGTGCCAGCAGCCAAACAAACAAGGTCACCGAGCAGTACTTC
CASSQTNKVTEQYF
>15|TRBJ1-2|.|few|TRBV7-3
TGTGCCAGCAGCTTCGGGGGAGCGCAGAACTATGGCTACACCTTC
CASSFGGAQNYGYTF
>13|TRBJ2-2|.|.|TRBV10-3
TGTGCCACCGCCGCGTCAGAGGCCGGGGAGCTGTTTTTT
CATAASEAGELFF
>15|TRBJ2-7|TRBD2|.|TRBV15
TGTGCCACCAGCAGAGATCCTGGGGGGGAAAACGAGCAGTACTTC
CATSRDPGGENEQYF
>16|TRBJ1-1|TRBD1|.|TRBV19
TGTGCCAGCCACAATTTGCCGGGACAGGAGAACACTGAAGCTTTCTTT
CASHNLPGQENTEAFF
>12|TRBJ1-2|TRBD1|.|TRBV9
TGTGCCAGCCAGGAGGGGGCAGGTGGCTACACCTTC
CASQEGAGGYTF
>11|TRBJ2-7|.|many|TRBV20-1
TGCAGTGGGTCTGACGGCTACGAGCAGTACTTC
CSGSDGYEQYF
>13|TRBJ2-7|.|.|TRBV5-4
TGTGCCAGCAGCCGGGACACGGGTTACGAGCAGTACTTC
CASSRDTGYEQYF
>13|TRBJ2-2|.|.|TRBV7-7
TGTGCTAGCAGTCCCAGGGGTGGCGGGGAGCTGTTTTTT
CASSPRGGGELFF
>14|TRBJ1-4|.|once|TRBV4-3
TGCGCCAGCAGCCAAGGGGGGAGTGGTGAAAAACTGTTTTTT
CASSQGGSGEKLFF
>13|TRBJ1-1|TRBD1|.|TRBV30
TGTGCCTGGAGTACCCGGACAGGGGCTGAAGCTTTCTTT
CAWSTRTGAEAFF
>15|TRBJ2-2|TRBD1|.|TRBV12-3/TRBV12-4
TGTGCCAGCAGTTCTCGGACAGGGACCACCGGGGAGCTGTTTTTT
CASSSRTGTTGELFF
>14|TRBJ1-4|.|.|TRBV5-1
TGCGCCAGCAGCTTGGAGGGGCAAGAGGAAAAACTGTTTTTT
CASSLEGQEEKLFF
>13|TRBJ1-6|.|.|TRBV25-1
TGTGCCAGCAGGCGAGGTACGGATTCACCCCTCCACTTT
CASRRGTDSPLHF